A selection of T cell receptor beta chains follows, all from one sample in a study of a mutant IDH1 vaccine in newly diagnosed glioma. These receptors' targets are unknown. Using immunoSEQ multiplex PCR, the repertoire was profiled, and TCRdb retains in-frame clones only, with some absent. The sample includes 20,000 to 30,000 clones, around four fifths seen only once; the top ten take roughly 30%. Sequencing used PBMCs, obtained from a glioma patient whose treatment included an IDH1 peptide vaccine. Receptors originate from a man aged 30 to 39 with glioma. The CDR3 runs from the conserved cysteine through the conserved F or W. Fields, in order: clone size, D gene, V gene, J gene, CDR3 protein, CDR3 DNA. A D gene is named only where the DNA matches it firmly. Clone size, where shown, is once, few, many, or a class for clones that have expanded.

.,TRBD1,TRBV28,TRBJ1-2,CASSPDRVYGYTF,TGTGCCAGCAGCCCGGACAGGGTATATGGCTACACCTTC
.,.,TRBV7-9,TRBJ1-1,CASSLVSGTEAFF,TGTGCCAGCAGCTTGGTATCAGGCACTGAAGCTTTCTTT
.,.,TRBV11-3,TRBJ1-1,CASGRDNTEAFF,TGTGCCAGCGGCCGGGACAACACTGAAGCTTTCTTT
.,.,TRBV19,TRBJ1-5,CASSIAAGGGQPQHF,TGTGCCAGTAGTATAGCGGCTGGGGGCGGGCAGCCCCAGCATTTT
once,TRBD2,TRBV5-1,TRBJ2-2,CASSLPAGDSGELFF,TGCGCCAGCAGCTTGCCAGCGGGAGATTCCGGGGAGCTGTTTTTT
.,.,TRBV9,TRBJ2-3,CASSVEFSDPGDTQYF,TGTGCCAGCAGCGTAGAGTTTAGCGACCCTGGGGATACGCAGTATTTT
.,.,TRBV7-2,TRBJ2-7,CASSSPGGSGFYEQYF,TGTGCCAGCAGCTCCCCTGGGGGTAGCGGATTCTACGAGCAGTACTTC
.,.,TRBV27,TRBJ2-7,CASRRGDEQYF,TGTGCCAGCCGGAGGGGGGACGAGCAGTACTTC
.,TRBD2,TRBV2,TRBJ2-1,CASRGLAGEVGSYNEQFF,TGTGCCAGCAGAGGACTAGCGGGGGAAGTTGGCTCGTACAATGAGCAGTTCTTC
.,.,TRBV4-3,TRBJ1-4,CASSQPTNEKLFF,TGCGCCAGCAGCCAACCCACAAATGAAAAACTGTTTTTT
.,TRBD2,TRBV7-8,TRBJ2-5,CASSFPREAGGPGQETQYF,TGTGCCAGCAGCTTCCCCCGCGAGGCGGGAGGGCCGGGGCAAGAGACCCAGTACTTC
.,.,TRBV28,TRBJ1-3,CASSFVGRYISGNTIYF,TGTGCCAGCAGTTTCGTCGGCAGGTACATCTCTGGAAACACCATATATTTT
once,.,TRBV27,TRBJ1-1,CASSLYGRDTEAFF,TGTGCCAGCAGTTTATACGGCAGGGACACTGAAGCTTTCTTT
.,.,TRBV7-3,TRBJ2-1,CASSLPGLDEQFF,TGTGCCAGCAGCTTACCAGGGTTGGATGAGCAGTTCTTC
.,.,TRBV5-1,TRBJ1-5,CASSPSGGNQPQHF,TGCGCCAGCAGCCCCTCGGGGGGGAATCAGCCCCAGCATTTT
.,TRBD1,TRBV30,TRBJ1-6,CAWSAQTGNNSPLHF,TGTGCCTGGAGTGCCCAGACAGGGAATAATTCACCCCTCCACTTT
.,.,TRBV14,TRBJ2-7,CASSVYDRLSEQYF,TGTGCCAGCAGCGTCTATGACAGACTCAGCGAGCAGTACTTC
once,.,TRBV25-1,TRBJ1-2,CASSELPWGGSANGYTF,TGTGCCAGCAGTGAACTCCCCTGGGGGGGGAGCGCCAATGGCTACACCTTC
.,.,TRBV7-2,TRBJ1-5,CASSQGGSGPQHF,TGTGCCAGCTCACAGGGAGGTAGTGGGCCCCAGCATTTT
.,TRBD1,TRBV19,TRBJ1-4,CASSRSDRGLEKLFF,TGTGCCAGTAGTCGGTCCGACAGGGGGCTAGAAAAACTGTTTTTT
.,.,TRBV4-1,TRBJ2-2,CASSQPGVTGELFF,TGCGCCAGCAGCCAGCCTGGGGTTACCGGGGAGCTGTTTTTT
.,.,TRBV7-9,TRBJ1-4,CASSFGTTNEKLFF,TGTGCCAGCAGCTTCGGAACAACTAATGAAAAACTGTTTTTT
once,TRBD2,TRBV4-3,TRBJ2-1,CASSQYSGAEQFF,TGCGCCAGCAGCCAATACAGCGGGGCTGAGCAGTTCTTC
.,.,TRBV7-2,TRBJ2-5,CASSSRGQETQYF,TGTGCCAGCAGCTCCCGTGGGCAAGAGACCCAGTACTTC
.,.,TRBV30,TRBJ2-5,CAWSVGGHRRPSLYF,TGTGCCTGGAGTGTAGGTGGGCACCGGAGACCCAGTCTGTACTTC
.,TRBD2,TRBV2,TRBJ2-7,CASRRGLAGTYEQYF,TGTGCCAGCAGGAGAGGACTAGCGGGGACCTACGAGCAGTACTTC
.,TRBD2,TRBV2,TRBJ2-5,CASRGAGALQETQYF,TGTGCCAGCAGGGGAGCGGGGGCCCTCCAAGAGACCCAGTACTTC
.,TRBD1,TRBV13,TRBJ2-3,CASSPLDRAGTDTQYF,TGTGCCAGCAGCCCTCTTGACAGGGCTGGCACAGATACGCAGTATTTT
.,.,TRBV19,TRBJ2-2,CATGPPESGELFF,TGTGCCACTGGGCCCCCTGAGAGCGGGGAGCTGTTTTTT
.,.,TRBV27,TRBJ1-1,CASSRPGRLNTEAFF,TGTGCCAGCAGTCGTCCGGGACGCCTGAACACTGAAGCTTTCTTT
.,.,TRBV30,TRBJ1-3,CAWSIYTAFNSGNTIYF,TGTGCCTGGAGTATTTACACGGCATTTAACTCTGGAAACACCATATATTTT
once,TRBD2,TRBV28,TRBJ2-1,CASSGTSDSYNEQFF,TGTGCCAGCTCCGGGACTAGCGACTCCTACAATGAGCAGTTCTTC
.,.,TRBV20-1,TRBJ1-5,CSAKIQPQHF,TGCAGTGCTAAAATTCAGCCCCAGCATTTT
.,TRBD1,TRBV4-3,TRBJ1-6,CASSQKTGGNYNSPLHF,TGCGCCAGCAGCCAAAAGACAGGGGGAAACTATAATTCACCCCTCCACTTT
.,TRBD2,TRBV6-5,TRBJ2-7,CASSAWGGSEQYF,TGTGCCAGCAGTGCCTGGGGGGGTAGCGAGCAGTACTTC
.,TRBD1,TRBV5-4,TRBJ2-3,CASSIDREAQYF,TGTGCCAGCAGCATAGACAGGGAAGCGCAGTATTTT
.,.,TRBV7-8,TRBJ1-2,CASSLGARGYTF,TGTGCCAGCAGCTTAGGGGCCAGGGGCTACACCTTC
.,TRBD1,TRBV6-1,TRBJ2-1,CASNIGQGGGEQFF,TGTGCCAGCAACATAGGACAGGGGGGCGGCGAGCAGTTCTTC
.,.,TRBV30,TRBJ1-3,CAWSPFGSGNTIYF,TGTGCCTGGAGTCCTTTCGGCAGTGGAAACACCATATATTTT
.,.,TRBV25-1,TRBJ2-1,CASSEYKGVSYNEQFF,TGTGCCAGCAGTGAATATAAGGGGGTTTCCTACAATGAGCAGTTCTTC
once,TRBD2,TRBV30,TRBJ2-6,CAWTSGSLSGANVLTF,TGTGCCTGGACTAGCGGGAGTCTCTCTGGGGCCAACGTCCTGACTTTC
.,TRBD1,TRBV9,TRBJ2-1,CASSVDLGQGLGEQFF,TGTGCCAGCAGCGTAGACCTGGGACAGGGCCTAGGTGAGCAGTTCTTC
.,.,TRBV29-1,TRBJ1-1,CSVFSPGLNTEAFF,TGCAGCGTTTTTTCGCCGGGCTTGAACACTGAAGCTTTCTTT
.,.,TRBV7-8,TRBJ2-1,CASSPVGREQFF,TGTGCCAGCAGCCCAGTGGGGCGGGAGCAGTTCTTC
.,.,TRBV7-9,TRBJ1-1,CASSPTGGKAFF,TGTGCCAGCAGCCCAACTGGGGGGAAAGCTTTCTTT
.,.,TRBV4-1,TRBJ2-2,CASSHGGIPGELFF,TGCGCCAGCAGCCACGGGGGCATTCCCGGGGAGCTGTTTTTT
.,.,TRBV10-1,TRBJ2-2,CASSFYENTGELFF,TGCGCCAGCAGTTTTTACGAGAACACCGGGGAGCTGTTTTTT
.,.,TRBV19,TRBJ2-7,CASSQGAVGGKFSGEQYF,TGTGCCAGTAGCCAAGGAGCTGTTGGAGGGAAATTCTCAGGAGAGCAGTACTTC
.,.,TRBV9,TRBJ1-1,CASSPQTSLNTEAFF,TGTGCCAGCAGTCCCCAAACCAGTTTGAACACTGAAGCTTTCTTT
.,TRBD1,TRBV9,TRBJ2-3,CASSVGTGTTDTQYF,TGTGCCAGCAGCGTGGGGACAGGGACCACAGATACGCAGTATTTT
.,TRBD2,TRBV7-2,TRBJ2-7,CASSLREDNIPYEQYF,TGTGCCAGCAGCTTACGGGAGGACAACATTCCCTACGAGCAGTACTTC
.,TRBD2,TRBV27,TRBJ2-2,CASSFSGRRTGELFF,TGTGCCAGCAGTTTTAGCGGGAGGCGTACCGGGGAGCTGTTTTTT
.,.,TRBV7-9,TRBJ2-2,CASSTANTGELFF,TGTGCCAGCAGCACGGCGAACACCGGGGAGCTGTTTTTT
.,TRBD1,TRBV19,TRBJ1-2,CASIAGQGFYGYTF,TGTGCCAGTATCGCGGGACAGGGGTTCTATGGCTACACCTTC
.,TRBD2,TRBV5-1,TRBJ2-3,CASSAITSGATDTQYF,TGCGCCAGCAGCGCAATAACTAGCGGCGCCACAGATACGCAGTATTTT
.,.,TRBV18,TRBJ2-2,CASSPSGGTGELFF,TGTGCCAGCTCACCCTCTGGCGGTACCGGGGAGCTGTTTTTT
.,.,TRBV2,TRBJ2-7,CASSYRVSYEQYF,TGTGCCAGCAGTTACAGGGTTTCCTACGAGCAGTACTTC
once,TRBD1,TRBV14,TRBJ1-4,CASSPNRGRLATNEKLFF,TGTGCCAGCAGCCCAAACAGGGGCAGGCTTGCAACTAATGAAAAACTGTTTTTT